This T cell receptor (beta chain) was profiled in a study of blood T cells in healthy people across ages. Then a second PCR, running roughly 7 to 11 cycles, was carried out with a sample-barcoded 5' primer and a J-beta primer mix. The template-switch adaptor, which had 12 random nucleotides, put a tag on each cDNA molecule. Every sample produced at least 2.5 million CDR3-containing paired-end reads. TCRdb re-called the 5' RACE reads through MiXCR, storing one row per CDR3 protein. The table lists about 600,000 distinct CDR3 sequences, around 48% of them singletons. General study points: PBMC samples, being unsorted, prevented any conclusive comparison of naive and antigen-experienced cells.

Worth noting for this clonotype: Its cognate antigen is unknown.

The authors extracted at least 5 micrograms of total RNA per sample. Germline assignment: CDR1 KGHSH and CDR2 LQKENI. Between the trimmed V and J ends, which lost 6 bases and 0 bases, there was a span of 11 bases. The length of the CDR3 is 14 residues. The receptor was derived from a man older than 75 in good health. Sample: blood. The chain uses TRBV18 and TRBJ1-1, with D unclear. This chain's CDR3 is CASSPLTVNTEAFF. CDR3 DNA: TGTGCCAGCTCCCCGCTCACAGTGAACACTGAAGCTTTCTTT.